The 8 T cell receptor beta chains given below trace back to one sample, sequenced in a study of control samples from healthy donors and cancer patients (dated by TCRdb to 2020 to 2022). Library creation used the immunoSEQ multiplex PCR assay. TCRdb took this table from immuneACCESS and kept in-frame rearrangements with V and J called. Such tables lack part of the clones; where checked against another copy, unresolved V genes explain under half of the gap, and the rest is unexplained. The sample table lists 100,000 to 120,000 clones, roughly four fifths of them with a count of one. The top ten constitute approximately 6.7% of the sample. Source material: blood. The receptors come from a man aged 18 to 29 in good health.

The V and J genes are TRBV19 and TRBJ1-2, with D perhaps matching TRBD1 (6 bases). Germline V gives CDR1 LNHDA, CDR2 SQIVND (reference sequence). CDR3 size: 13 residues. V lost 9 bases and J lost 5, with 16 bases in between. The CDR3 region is CASKFPGEYGYTF. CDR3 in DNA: TGTGCCAGCAAATTCCCAGGGGAATATGGCTACACCTTC.

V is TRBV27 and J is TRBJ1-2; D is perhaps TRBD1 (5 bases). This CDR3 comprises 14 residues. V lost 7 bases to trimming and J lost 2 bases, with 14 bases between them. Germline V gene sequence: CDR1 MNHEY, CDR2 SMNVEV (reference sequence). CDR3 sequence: CASMTFQGNYGYTF. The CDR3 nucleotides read TGTGCCAGCATGACTTTTCAGGGAAACTATGGCTACACCTTC.

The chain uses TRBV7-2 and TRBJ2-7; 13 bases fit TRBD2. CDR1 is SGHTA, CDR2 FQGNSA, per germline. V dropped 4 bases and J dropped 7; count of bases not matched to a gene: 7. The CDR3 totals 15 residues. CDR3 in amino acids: CASSSKSLAGGEQYF. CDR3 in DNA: TGTGCCAGCAGCTCAAAATCACTAGCGGGGGGGGAGCAGTACTTC.

CDR3 nucleotide sequence: TGCAGTGCTAGTGGCAGGGTGGAGGATACGCAGTATTTT. Amino acids: CSASGRVEDTQYF. This chain links TRBV20-1 with TRBJ2-3; perhaps TRBD1 as D (5 bases). The CDR3 is 13 residues long. V lost 3 bases, J lost 6 bases, and 13 bases lay in between. Germline V CDR1 and CDR2: DFQATT, SNEGSKA (reference sequence).

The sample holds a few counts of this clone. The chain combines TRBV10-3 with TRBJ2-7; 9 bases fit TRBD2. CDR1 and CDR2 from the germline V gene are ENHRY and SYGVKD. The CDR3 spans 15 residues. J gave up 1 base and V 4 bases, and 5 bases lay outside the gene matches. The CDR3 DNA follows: TGTGCCATCAGTGCTGGGACTAGCTGGTCCTACGAGCAGTACTTC. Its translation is CAISAGTSWSYEQYF.

The CDR3 loop is CAWSLGGYQPQHF. In DNA, the CDR3 is TGTGCCTGGAGTCTCGGGGGCTACCAGCCCCAGCATTTT. The V and J genes are TRBV30 and TRBJ1-5; D is perhaps TRBD1 (6 bases). The CDR3 has 13 amino acids. The V end lost 2 bases, the J end lost 7 bases, and 12 bases lay between the germline ends. Germline CDR1 is GTSNPN and CDR2 is SVGIG (reference sequence).

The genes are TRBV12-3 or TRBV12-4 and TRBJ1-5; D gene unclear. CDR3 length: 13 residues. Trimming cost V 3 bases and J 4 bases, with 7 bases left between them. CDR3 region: CASSFDWNQPQHF. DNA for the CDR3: TGTGCCAGCAGTTTCGACTGGAATCAGCCCCAGCATTTT.

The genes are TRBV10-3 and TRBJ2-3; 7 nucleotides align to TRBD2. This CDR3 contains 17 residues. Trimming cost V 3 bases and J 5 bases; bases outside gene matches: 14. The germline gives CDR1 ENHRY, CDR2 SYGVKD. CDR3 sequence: CAISESPVGGGGDTQYF. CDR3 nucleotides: TGTGCCATCAGTGAATCCCCTGTGGGCGGGGGAGGAGATACGCAGTATTTT.